One and the same sample provided the 24 T cell receptor beta chains below, sequenced in a study of cytomegalovirus exposure and HLA in healthy donors. Both 60 Vbeta primers and 13 Jbeta primers went into the PCR. The data were produced by immunoSEQ multiplex PCR, yet TCRdb's version contains in-frame clones alone and is incomplete. This sample yields about 95,000 clones, of which around 70% are seen a single time; around 15% belongs to the top ten. Input material: PBMCs. The receptor source for this set is a woman between 50 and 59 years old in good health and CMV-seropositive.

The rearrangement joins TRBV2 to TRBJ2-3; D is undetermined. The V gene's germline CDR1 is SNHLY and CDR2 FYNNEI. Trimming took 10 bases from V and 2 from J, leaving 16 bases between them. The CDR3 loop spans 14 amino acids. Written as DNA, the CDR3 is TGTGCCAAGACCGACTTCCGAGCCACAGATACGCAGTATTTT. The encoded protein is CAKTDFRATDTQYF.

This chain joins TRBV7-9 and TRBJ1-1; maybe TRBD1 (6 bases). CDR1 and CDR2 (germline): SEHNR, FQNEAQ (reference sequence). This CDR3 region has 14 residues. V dropped 2 bases and J dropped 1 base, with 8 bases sitting between them. CDR3 sequence reads: CASSLLGGNTEAFF. The CDR3 DNA sequence: TGTGCCAGCAGCTTACTAGGGGGGAACACTGAAGCTTTCTTT.

The chain employs TRBV9 and TRBJ2-7; D is unclear. The germline V and J ends were trimmed by 0 bases and 2 bases, with 9 bases remaining between them. CDR1 is SGDLS, CDR2 YYNGEE, per germline. The CDR3 sequence is 14 residues long. CDR3 DNA sequence: TGTGCCAGCAGCGTAGGTAGCACCGCCTACGAGCAGTACTTC. This sequence encodes CASSVGSTAYEQYF.

The chain employs TRBV7-8 and TRBJ2-7; D might be TRBD2 (5 bases). The CDR3 has 14 amino acids. Looked up from germline, CDR1 is SGHVS and CDR2 is FQNEAQ. The ends were cut back, 5 bases at V and 7 bases at J, with 18 bases in the middle. CDR3 in amino acids: CASSPDGGRVEQYF. As DNA, the CDR3 is TGTGCCAGCAGCCCAGACGGCGGGCGCGTGGAGCAGTACTTC. The complete variable domain, with remaining parts taken from reference TRBV7-8 and TRBJ2-7, reads GAGVSQSPRYKVAKRGQDVALRCDPISGHVSLFWYQQALGQGPEFLTYFQNEAQLDKSGLPSDRFFAERPEGSVSTLKIQRTQQEDSAVYLCASSPDGGRVEQYFGPGTRLTVT.

V usage is TRBV5-1 and J usage is TRBJ2-3, with 8 bases identical to TRBD1. CDR3 length equals 14 residues. The germline V gene has CDR1 SGHRS and CDR2 YFSETQ. V gave up 6 bases and J gave up 3 bases; unmatched junction bases: 6. The CDR3 DNA sequence: TGCGCCAGCACCTACAGGGGGAGAACAGATACGCAGTATTTT. This gives the protein CASTYRGRTDTQYF.

The chain combines TRBV12-5 with TRBJ1-2; no firm D call. Trimming cost V 2 bases and J 4 bases, with 5 bases left between them. Germline V gives CDR1 LGHNT, CDR2 FRNRAP. This CDR3 comprises 12 residues. DNA for the CDR3: TGTGCTAGTGGTTTGAACACCTATGGCTACACCTTC. It translates to CASGLNTYGYTF.

This chain joins TRBV19 and TRBJ2-7; maybe TRBD1 (5 bases). This CDR3 spans 12 amino acids. The V and J ends lost 10 bases and 2 bases respectively, with 12 bases between them. CDR1 is LNHDA and CDR2 is SQIVND in the germline V gene (reference sequence). Here the CDR3 reads CATLRDAYEQYF. The CDR3 bases are TGTGCCACACTCAGGGATGCCTACGAGCAGTACTTC.

V is TRBV30 and J is TRBJ2-7; D remains unclear. Per germline, CDR1 GTSNPN and CDR2 SVGIG (reference sequence). The CDR3 extends over 11 amino acids. Between the trimmed V and J ends, which lost 1 base and 6 bases, there was a span of 7 bases. CDR3 region: CAWSAGLEQYF. CDR3 bases: TGTGCCTGGAGTGCTGGGCTCGAGCAGTACTTC.

The chain couples TRBV5-4 to TRBJ2-7; 8 bases match TRBD1. V lost 0 bases, J lost 0 bases, and 2 bases stayed unmatched. The CDR3 length is 15 residues. Germline loops: CDR1 SGHNT, CDR2 YYREEE (reference sequence). The CDR3: CASSLGGTGSYEQYF. The CDR3 nucleotides read TGTGCCAGCAGCTTGGGGGGGACAGGCTCCTACGAGCAGTACTTC.

This clone has ten or more counts. The chain combines TRBV28 with TRBJ2-1, with TRBD2 matching 12 bases. CDR1 MDHEN and CDR2 SYDVKM come from the germline V gene. This CDR3 is built from 20 residues. V shed 6 bases and J 0 bases; nucleotides not matched to a gene: 15. CDR3 sequence reads: CASRLPLAGGGGFSYNEQFF. CDR3 coding DNA: TGTGCCAGCAGACTTCCACTAGCGGGAGGCGGGGGTTTCTCCTACAATGAGCAGTTCTTC.

The chain joins TRBV2 to TRBJ2-1; no clear D. The V and J ends lost 5 bases and 2 bases respectively, with 4 bases between them. Germline V gene lookup returns CDR1 SNHLY and CDR2 FYNNEI. This CDR3 has 12 residues. CDR3: CASSITYNEQFF. The CDR3 nucleotides read TGTGCCAGCAGTATCACCTACAATGAGCAGTTCTTC.

The chain joins TRBV11-3 to TRBJ2-1; 7 positions agree with TRBD2. Germline V CDR1 and CDR2: SGHNT, YENEEA. The V and J ends lost 5 bases and 7 bases, in that order; junction bases with no gene match: 17. This CDR3 is 17 amino acids long. CDR3 sequence (DNA): TGTGCCAGCAGCCAGGTCGGACAAGGCGGGAGTATAAATGAGCAGTTCTTC. Translated, it gives CASSQVGQGGSINEQFF.

The chain carries TRBV11-2 and TRBJ2-7, with 11 bases identical to TRBD1. In germline, CDR1 is SGHAT, CDR2 FQNNGV. The CDR3 extends over 16 amino acids. V trimming: 5 bases; J trimming: 7 bases; junction bases outside the gene matches: 13. The CDR3 DNA follows: TGTGCCAGCAGCCAAAGCGGACAGGGGGCCCTGGGGGAGCAGTACTTC. As protein: CASSQSGQGALGEQYF.

This rearrangement joins TRBV11-3 to TRBJ2-2, with no clear D. Germline values: CDR1 SGHNT, CDR2 YENEEA. V dropped 5 bases and J dropped 5 bases, with 12 bases sitting between them. The CDR3 covers 14 residues. CDR3: CASSPSAGTGELFF. Written as DNA, the CDR3 is TGTGCCAGCAGCCCCTCGGCAGGAACCGGGGAGCTGTTTTTT. Full variable domain (missing parts from reference TRBV11-3 and TRBJ2-2): EAGVVQSPRYKIIEKKQPVAFWCNPISGHNTLYWYLQNLGQGPELLIRYENEEAVDDSQLPKDRFSAERLKGVDSTLKIQPAELGDSAVYLCASSPSAGTGELFFGEGSRLTVL.

V gene TRBV28 combines with J gene TRBJ2-1; TRBD2 is a possible D gene (5 bases). The CDR3 runs to 13 residues. Deletions cut 7 bases from V and 5 bases from J, with 12 bases between. Germline CDR1 and CDR2: MDHEN and SYDVKM. Written as DNA, the CDR3 is TGTGCCAGCACTAGCTCGGAGAACAATGAGCAGTTCTTC. Residues: CASTSSENNEQFF.

The chain recombines TRBV6-5 with TRBJ2-7, with no clear D. Germline-derived CDR1 and CDR2 are MNHEY and SVGAGI. V was trimmed by 4 bases and J by 6 bases, leaving 7 bases between them. CDR3 length: 11 amino acids. CDR3 sequence: CASSLYGEQYF. DNA of the CDR3: TGTGCCAGCAGTTTATACGGCGAGCAGTACTTC.

On this clone itself: An end of the junction does not agree with germline; a read error may underlie this. V gene TRBV11-1 combines with J gene TRBJ1-2; D is possibly TRBD1 (5 bases). The CDR3 has 15 amino acids. The germline gives CDR1 SGHAT, CDR2 FQDESV (reference sequence). CDR3: CASSLAAGQNYGYTF. The CDR3 region has the DNA TGTGCCAGCAGCCTAGCAGCGGGGCAGAACTATGGCTACACCTTC.

In its sample, this clone was seen a few times. The rearrangement joins TRBV5-1 to TRBJ2-7, with 7 bases identical to TRBD1. After removal of 3 bases from V and 2 bases from J, the junction contained 11 bases not matched to a gene. This CDR3 contains 16 residues. Germline CDR1 SGHRS, CDR2 YFSETQ. The CDR3 region has the DNA TGCGCCAGCAGCTCCTATTTGGGGGACAGAGCCTACGAGCAGTACTTC. Protein: CASSSYLGDRAYEQYF. The entire variable domain, with the rest obtained from reference TRBV5-1 and TRBJ2-7, is as follows: KAGVTQTPRYLIKTRGQQVTLSCSPISGHRSVSWYQQTPGQGLQFLFEYFSETQRNKGNFPGRFSGRQFSNSRSEMNVSTLELGDSALYLCASSSYLGDRAYEQYFGPGTRLTVT.

A remark on this clone: The limits of the CDR3 on the DNA are not certain, so only TCRdb's listed CDR3 is given. This chain connects TRBV19 to TRBJ2-2; the table gives TRBD1 as D, unverified against the DNA. CDR1 is LNHDA, CDR2 SQIVND, per germline (reference sequence). From its first to its last residue, the CDR3 has 15 amino acids. This CDR3 is CASSMGELRFGELFF.

The chain links TRBV10-3 to TRBJ2-5; 11 nucleotides align to TRBD1. Per the germline V gene, CDR1 is ENHRY and CDR2 is SYGVKD. This CDR3 is built from 13 residues. The V segment lost 8 bases and the J segment 5 bases; nucleotides outside the gene matches: 4. The CDR3 region is CAISGQGAETQYF. In nucleotides, the CDR3 is TGTGCCATCTCAGGACAGGGGGCTGAGACCCAGTACTTC.

The chain joins TRBV19 to TRBJ2-5; D perhaps matches TRBD1 (6 bases). Trimming removed 4 bases from V and 1 base from J, with 16 bases in between. Looked up from germline, CDR1 is LNHDA and CDR2 is SQIVND (reference sequence). The CDR3 sequence is 16 residues long. DNA for the CDR3: TGTGCCAGTAGTAGCTACAGGGAGAGGGGCCAAGAGACCCAGTACTTC. This encodes CASSSYRERGQETQYF.

This clone was detected a few times. The chain joins TRBV28 to TRBJ2-1; weak D call: TRBD1 (5 bases). V gave up 3 bases and J gave up 12 bases, with 15 bases separating them. Germline loops: CDR1 MDHEN, CDR2 SYDVKM. This CDR3 is 13 amino acids long. CDR3 in DNA: TGTGCCAGCAGTTTGCCGAGCACAGGATTGCAGTTCTTC. Its translation is CASSLPSTGLQFF.

This sequence joins TRBV19 and TRBJ1-2; tentative D call: TRBD1 (5 bases). Germline V gene sequence: CDR1 LNHDA, CDR2 SQIVND (reference sequence). The CDR3 spans 14 residues. V was clipped by 5 bases and J by 4 bases, with 14 bases between them. CDR3 sequence reads: CASSSSDTIYGYTF. The CDR3 DNA reads TGTGCCAGTAGTTCTTCGGACACCATCTATGGCTACACCTTC.

Only a few counts were recorded for this clone. The chain combines TRBV28 with TRBJ2-7, with 10 bases fitting TRBD2. The CDR3 covers 14 residues. J lost 2 bases, V lost 6 bases, and 4 bases had no gene match. CDR1 MDHEN and CDR2 SYDVKM come from the germline V gene. In DNA form, the CDR3 reads TGTGCCAGCAGCCGACTAGCGGGCACCTACGAGCAGTACTTC. Protein: CASSRLAGTYEQYF.